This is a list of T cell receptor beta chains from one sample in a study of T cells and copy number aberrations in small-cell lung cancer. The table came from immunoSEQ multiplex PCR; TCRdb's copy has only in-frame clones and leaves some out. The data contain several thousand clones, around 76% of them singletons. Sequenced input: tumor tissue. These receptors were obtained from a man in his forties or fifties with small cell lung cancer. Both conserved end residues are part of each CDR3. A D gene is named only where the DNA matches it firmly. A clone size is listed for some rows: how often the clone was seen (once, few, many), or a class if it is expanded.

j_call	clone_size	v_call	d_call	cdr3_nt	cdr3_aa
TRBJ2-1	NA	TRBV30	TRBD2	TGTGCCTGGAATAGCGGGAGAATCGACAATGAGCAGTTCTTC	CAWNSGRIDNEQFF
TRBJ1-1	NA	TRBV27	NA	TGTGCCAGCAGTTCCCTAAACAGGGTTTCCGAAGCTTTCTTT	CASSSLNRVSEAFF
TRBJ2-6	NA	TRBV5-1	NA	TGCGCCAGCAGCTTCGCAGGACCGAAGACTTTC	CASSFAGPKTF
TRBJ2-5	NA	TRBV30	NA	TGTGCCTGGAACAGGGCCCGGAGGGAGACCCAGTACTTC	CAWNRARRETQYF
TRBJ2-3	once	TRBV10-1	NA	TGCGCCAGCAGTGAGTCAAGGGTAGATACGCAGTATTTT	CASSESRVDTQYF
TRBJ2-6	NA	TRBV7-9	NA	TGTGCCAGCAGGCCACGGGGCTCTGGGGCCAACGTCCTGACTTTC	CASRPRGSGANVLTF
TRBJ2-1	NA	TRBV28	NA	TGTGCCAGCAGACCGAGGGCCTCCTACAATGAGCAGTTCTTC	CASRPRASYNEQFF
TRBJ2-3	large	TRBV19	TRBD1	TGTGCCAGTAGTATAGATTTGGCGACAGGGGGGACAGATACGCAGTATTTT	CASSIDLATGGTDTQYF
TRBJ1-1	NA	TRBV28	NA	TGTGCCAGCAGTTCCTCCGGGGGCCCGAACACTGAAGCTTTCTTT	CASSSSGGPNTEAFF
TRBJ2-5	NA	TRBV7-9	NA	TGTGCCAGCACCAACCCGAGGGACTCGAAGTACTTC	CASTNPRDSKYF
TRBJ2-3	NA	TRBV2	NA	TGTGCCAGCAGAACGACGGCAGATACGCAGTATTTT	CASRTTADTQYF
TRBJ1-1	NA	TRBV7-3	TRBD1	TGTGCCAGCAGCTCGACAGGGGGGAACACTGAAGCTTTCTTT	CASSSTGGNTEAFF
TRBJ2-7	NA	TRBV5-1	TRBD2	TGCGCCAACAGCAACGGGACTAGCGGGAGAATCGAGCAGTACTTC	CANSNGTSGRIEQYF
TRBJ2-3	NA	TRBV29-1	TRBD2	TGCAGCGCCGTGGGCGGGAGGGGCACAGATACGCAGTATTTT	CSAVGGRGTDTQYF
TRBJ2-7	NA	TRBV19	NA	TGTGCCAGTAGGGGCCGTACGAGATCCTACGAGCAGTACTTC	CASRGRTRSYEQYF
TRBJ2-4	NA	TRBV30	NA	TGTGCCGCAGAGGACGGTCTAGCCAAAAACATTCAGTACTTC	CAAEDGLAKNIQYF
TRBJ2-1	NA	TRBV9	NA	TGTGCCAGCAGAGCCGCGGGTGAGCAGTTCTTC	CASRAAGEQFF
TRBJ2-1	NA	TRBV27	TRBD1	TGTGCCACCACGACAGGGGCGGGCAGGAGCTCCTACAATGAGCAGTTCTTC	CATTTGAGRSSYNEQFF
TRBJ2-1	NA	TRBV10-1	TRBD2	TGCGCCAGCAGTGAGTCAAGGGGGACTAGCCGGGCCCGTAATGAGCAGTTCTTC	CASSESRGTSRARNEQFF
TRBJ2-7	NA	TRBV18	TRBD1	TGTGCCAGCTCACCTCGGACAGGGGAAGAGCAGTACTTC	CASSPRTGEEQYF
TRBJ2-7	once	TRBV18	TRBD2	TGTGCCAGCTCACCGATAGCTAGCGGGAGCGGCCACGAGCAGTACTTC	CASSPIASGSGHEQYF
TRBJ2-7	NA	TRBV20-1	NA	TGCAGTGCTAGACCGGGAAACGAGTACTTC	CSARPGNEYF
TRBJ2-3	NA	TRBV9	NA	TGTGCCAGCAGCGAGGGTTCCCTCGATACGCAGTATTTT	CASSEGSLDTQYF